Given below is one T cell receptor (beta chain) in context. What it recognizes is unknown. Between the trimmed V and J ends, which lost 5 bases and 5 bases, there was a span of 16 bases. The CDR3 is 14 amino acids. In germline, CDR1 is SGHTA, CDR2 FQGNSA. The sample comes from a study of CD8+CD57+ T cells in acquired aplastic anemia. Study-wide background: Mean yield of DNA from sorted CD4+ and CD8+ cells was 3 to 3.5 ug. Overall study results and limits: Patients and controls shared 25 to 35 CD8+ CDR3 sequences, highly expressed in patients.

In patients chosen for sequencing, flow cytometry had shown CD8+CD57+ cell expansion. Genomic DNA templated the TCR beta VDJ and CDR3 profiling. TCRdb redid the calling of the reads with MiXCR, one entry per CDR3 protein. Of 150,000 to 200,000 distinct CDR3 sequences listed, about half are singletons. The rearrangement uses TRBV7-2 and TRBJ2-7; perhaps D is TRBD1 or TRBD2 (5 bases each). Sequenced: sorted CD4+, CD8+, or CD8+CD57+ T cells (not recorded which) from PBMCs. The sequence was obtained from a human donor with aplastic anemia. The DNA for the CDR3 is TGTGCCAGCAGCCCTAGCTACAGGAAGGACGAGCAGTACTTC. As protein: CASSPSYRKDEQYF.